The text below deals with one TCR beta chain. This sample was taken from a study of cytomegalovirus exposure and HLA in healthy donors. From germline, CDR1 is SEHNR and CDR2 FQNEAQ (reference sequence). V lost 0 bases, J lost 2 bases, and 14 bases lay in between. CDR3 length equals 17 residues. The primer mix had 60 Vbeta and 13 Jbeta primers. The protocol was immunoSEQ multiplex PCR, while the TCRdb copy is restricted to in-frame clones and leaves out a portion. The sample consists of about 160,000 clones, more than 75% of them appearing once. The TCR comes from a man in his late teens or twenties in good health and CMV-seropositive. The chain is built from TRBV7-9 and TRBJ1-3; D possibly corresponds to TRBD1 (6 bases). The sequenced material came from PBMCs. CDR3 DNA: TGTGCCAGCAGCTTAGCAATTGCGGGGGCTACTGGAAACACCATATATTTT. Protein product: CASSLAIAGATGNTIYF.